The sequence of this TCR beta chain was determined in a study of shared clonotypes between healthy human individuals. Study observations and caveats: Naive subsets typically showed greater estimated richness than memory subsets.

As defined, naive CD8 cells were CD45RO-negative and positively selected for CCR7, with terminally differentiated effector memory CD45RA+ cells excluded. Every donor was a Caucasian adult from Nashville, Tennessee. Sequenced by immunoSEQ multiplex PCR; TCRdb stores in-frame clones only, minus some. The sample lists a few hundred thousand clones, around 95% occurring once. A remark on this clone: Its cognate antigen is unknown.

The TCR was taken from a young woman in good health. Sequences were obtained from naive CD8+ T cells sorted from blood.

The CDR3 loop is CASSLGVADAYEQYF. In nucleotides, the CDR3 is TGTGCCAGCAGCTTAGGCGTAGCGGATGCCTACGAGCAGTACTTC. The chain has TRBV7-6 and TRBJ2-7; D might be TRBD2 (6 bases). V lost 1 base and J lost 2, with 12 bases in between. The CDR3 length is 15 residues. Looked up from germline, CDR1 is SGHVS and CDR2 is FNYEAQ. The whole variable domain, filled in from reference TRBV7-6 and TRBJ2-7, reads GAGVSQSPRYKVTKRGQDVALRCDPISGHVSLYWYRQALGQGPEFLTYFNYEAQQDKSGLPNDRFSAERPEGSISTLTIQRTEQRDSAMYRCASSLGVADAYEQYFGPGTRLTVT.